These T cell receptor beta chains were read from a single sample in a study of OX40 agonist ivuxolimab in advanced cancers. TCRdb keeps only in-frame clones here, not all; method: immunoSEQ multiplex PCR. The table has roughly 110,000 clones, 91% seen once; the top ten hold 1% to 1.5%. This sample comprised CD4+ or CD8+ T cells sorted from blood, obtained in a trial of the OX40 agonist ivuxolimab. The receptors stem from an adult with an advanced solid tumor such as melanoma, head and neck, liver or kidney cancer. Each CDR3 is given with its conserved first and last residue. A D gene is named only where the DNA matches it firmly. Size values are once, few and many counts, or a class for expanded clones, and some rows have none.

j_call: TRBJ1-6
v_call: TRBV6-5
clone_size: -
d_call: -
cdr3_aa: CASSYSQYNSPLHF
cdr3_nt: TGTGCCAGCAGTTACTCCCAATATAATTCACCCCTCCACTTT

j_call: TRBJ2-4
v_call: TRBV4-1
clone_size: -
d_call: TRBD2
cdr3_aa: CASSQDWSGMGKNIQYF
cdr3_nt: TGCGCCAGCAGCCAAGATTGGAGCGGGATGGGCAAAAACATTCAGTACTTC

j_call: TRBJ1-3
v_call: TRBV18
clone_size: few
d_call: -
cdr3_aa: CASSPGPGWGNTIYF
cdr3_nt: TGTGCCAGCTCACCAGGCCCAGGTTGGGGAAACACCATATATTTT

j_call: TRBJ1-4
v_call: TRBV19
clone_size: -
d_call: -
cdr3_aa: CASSWGGNGANEKLFF
cdr3_nt: TGTGCCAGTAGTTGGGGGGGAAACGGCGCGAATGAAAAACTGTTTTTT

j_call: TRBJ2-5
v_call: TRBV5-1
clone_size: -
d_call: -
cdr3_aa: CASSVYRAGETQYF
cdr3_nt: TGCGCCAGCAGCGTCTACAGGGCTGGAGAGACCCAGTACTTC

j_call: TRBJ2-2
v_call: TRBV2
clone_size: -
d_call: -
cdr3_aa: CASSTDRNTGELFF
cdr3_nt: TGTGCCAGCAGTACGGACAGAAACACCGGGGAGCTGTTTTTT

j_call: TRBJ1-2
v_call: TRBV4-1
clone_size: -
d_call: TRBD1
cdr3_aa: CASSQPTGGKDYGYTF
cdr3_nt: TGCGCCAGCAGCCAGCCTACAGGGGGCAAAGACTATGGCTACACCTTC

j_call: TRBJ2-1
v_call: TRBV5-1
clone_size: -
d_call: -
cdr3_aa: CASSLVTGSFDEQFF
cdr3_nt: TGCGCCAGCAGCTTGGTTACCGGGAGTTTCGATGAGCAGTTCTTC

j_call: TRBJ1-1
v_call: TRBV6-6
clone_size: -
d_call: -
cdr3_aa: CASSLPSHTEAFF
cdr3_nt: TGTGCCAGCTCGCTACCGAGCCACACTGAAGCTTTCTTT

j_call: TRBJ2-2
v_call: TRBV5-1
clone_size: -
d_call: -
cdr3_aa: CASSSTGELFF
cdr3_nt: TGCGCCAGCAGCTCGACGGGGGAGCTGTTTTTT

j_call: TRBJ1-2
v_call: TRBV9
clone_size: once
d_call: TRBD1
cdr3_aa: CASSHRTGPKDYGYTF
cdr3_nt: TGTGCCAGCAGCCATAGGACAGGACCCAAGGACTATGGCTACACCTTC

j_call: TRBJ2-7
v_call: TRBV18
clone_size: -
d_call: -
cdr3_aa: CASSPGGGYEQYF
cdr3_nt: TGTGCCAGCTCACCAGGAGGGGGCTACGAGCAGTACTTC

j_call: TRBJ1-2
v_call: TRBV29-1
clone_size: once
d_call: TRBD1
cdr3_aa: CSVDFLTGGINYGYTF
cdr3_nt: TGCAGCGTTGACTTCCTAACAGGGGGCATTAACTATGGCTACACCTTC

j_call: TRBJ2-5
v_call: TRBV7-3
clone_size: -
d_call: TRBD2
cdr3_aa: CASSSRSGSGETQYF
cdr3_nt: TGTGCCAGCAGCTCCAGAAGCGGGAGCGGGGAGACCCAGTACTTC

j_call: TRBJ2-7
v_call: TRBV5-1
clone_size: few
d_call: TRBD1
cdr3_aa: CASSLGGTAIYEQYF
cdr3_nt: TGCGCCAGCAGCTTGGGGGGGACAGCCATTTACGAGCAGTACTTC